The rows below give T cell receptor beta chains drawn from one sample of a study of molecular identifiers for immune sequencing clone quantification. One entry per CDR3 protein, called by TCRdb with MiXCR from the PCR reads. The sample lists a few hundred thousand distinct CDR3 sequences, over 20% occurring once. The specimen was naive CD8+ T cells from blood, with Jurkat cell RNA spiked in. These receptors were collected from a human donor in good health. Some libraries in this study had Jurkat cell RNA spiked in. Each CDR3 is given with its conserved first and last residue. The order of the fields is V gene, clone size, D gene, J gene, CDR3 protein, CDR3 DNA. A D gene is named only where the DNA matches it firmly. For some rows the clone size is stated as once, few or many, or as a class when expanded; others skip it.

>TRBV6-5|few|.|TRBJ1-4
CASSTTNEKLFF
TGTGCCAGCAGCACAACTAATGAAAAACTGTTTTTT
>TRBV10-3|few|TRBD2|TRBJ2-7
CATLAGVTYEQYF
TGTGCCACACTAGCGGGAGTAACCTACGAGCAGTACTTC
>TRBV4-1|.|TRBD1|TRBJ1-1
CASSQEGTGGLTEAFF
TGCGCCAGCAGCCAAGAAGGGACAGGGGGCCTCACTGAAGCTTTCTTT
>TRBV30|many|.|TRBJ1-1
CAWSAGATEAFF
TGTGCCTGGAGTGCAGGAGCCACTGAAGCTTTCTTT
>TRBV6-6|.|.|TRBJ2-3
CASRVTAGGGQPQYF
TGTGCCAGCAGAGTTACTGCTGGGGGAGGTCAGCCCCAGTATTTT
>TRBV7-2|many|.|TRBJ2-3
CASSLGVVFPDTQYF
TGTGCCAGCAGCTTAGGGGTGGTCTTCCCCGATACGCAGTATTTT
>TRBV19|.|.|TRBJ2-1
CASSLGVAPLGEQFF
TGTGCCAGTAGTTTGGGGGTGGCCCCGTTGGGTGAGCAGTTCTTC
>TRBV20-1|.|TRBD2|TRBJ2-7
CSAETSGGPYEQYF
TGCAGTGCTGAGACTAGCGGGGGACCCTACGAGCAGTACTTC
>TRBV29-1|.|TRBD2|TRBJ2-1
CSAFSGSRKDEQFF
TGCAGCGCCTTTAGCGGGAGTAGAAAGGATGAGCAGTTCTTC
>TRBV9|.|TRBD2|TRBJ2-3
CASSSDPGTSGGASDTQYF
TGTGCCAGCAGCTCAGACCCCGGGACTAGCGGGGGGGCTTCAGATACGCAGTATTTT
>TRBV2|many|.|TRBJ2-7
CASSDRGPSSYEQYF
TGTGCCAGCAGTGACCGAGGGCCGAGCTCCTACGAGCAGTACTTC
>TRBV10-2|many|.|TRBJ1-1
CASSEMAGLNTEAFF
TGCGCCAGCAGTGAGATGGCAGGGTTGAACACTGAAGCTTTCTTT
>TRBV27|.|.|TRBJ2-2
CASKEISNTGELFF
TGTGCCAGCAAGGAGATTTCGAACACCGGGGAGCTGTTTTTT
>TRBV11-2|.|.|TRBJ1-6
CASRNSRVYNSPLHF
TGTGCCAGCAGGAACTCCAGGGTCTATAATTCACCCCTCCACTTT
>TRBV6-2/TRBV6-3|.|.|TRBJ2-7
CVSSYSYTYEQYF
TGTGTCAGCAGTTACTCGTACACCTACGAGCAGTACTTC
>TRBV7-9|many|.|TRBJ1-4
CASSSDNVELFF
TGTGCCAGCAGCTCGGACAACGTAGAACTGTTTTTT
>TRBV6-2/TRBV6-3|many|.|TRBJ1-1
CASTWGTEAFF
TGTGCCAGCACCTGGGGAACTGAAGCTTTCTTT
>TRBV6-1|.|.|TRBJ2-7
CASSDAHQVTYEQYF
TGTGCCAGCAGTGACGCCCACCAGGTTACCTACGAGCAGTACTTC
>TRBV28|.|TRBD1|TRBJ2-2
CASSLRGMNTGELFF
TGTGCCAGCAGTCTCAGGGGGATGAACACCGGGGAGCTGTTTTTT
>TRBV12-5|.|TRBD2|TRBJ2-1
CASGLDRTSGAGNEQFF
TGTGCTAGTGGTTTGGACCGGACTAGCGGAGCCGGCAATGAGCAGTTCTTC
>TRBV10-3|.|.|TRBJ1-1
CAISDGMNTEAFF
TGTGCCATCAGTGACGGCATGAACACTGAAGCTTTCTTT
>TRBV27|.|TRBD2|TRBJ2-5
CASSFGGRARETQYF
TGTGCCAGCAGTTTTGGCGGGAGGGCCCGAGAGACCCAGTACTTC
>TRBV30|.|.|TRBJ1-5
CAWSRRRLDQPQHF
TGTGCCTGGAGCCGAAGAAGGTTGGATCAGCCCCAGCATTTT
>TRBV7-9|few|TRBD2|TRBJ2-5
CASSITGTSGRQETQYF
TGTGCCAGCAGCATCACCGGGACTAGCGGGAGACAAGAGACCCAGTACTTC
>TRBV6-5|many|TRBD1|TRBJ2-5
CASTKDRGGQETQYF
TGTGCCAGCACCAAGGACAGGGGAGGGCAAGAGACCCAGTACTTC
>TRBV7-9|few|TRBD2|TRBJ2-5
CASSLDRGYPTSGKPQETQYF
TGTGCCAGCAGCTTAGACAGGGGCTATCCAACTAGCGGGAAACCTCAAGAGACCCAGTACTTC
>TRBV19|.|.|TRBJ1-5
CATRGGYQPQHF
TGTGCCACCCGAGGGGGGTATCAGCCCCAGCATTTT
>TRBV27|few|.|TRBJ2-7
CASSYRATSYEQYF
TGTGCCAGCAGTTACAGGGCAACCTCCTACGAGCAGTACTTC
>TRBV7-9|many|.|TRBJ2-3
CASRPSLGVDTQYF
TGTGCCAGCAGACCGTCCCTCGGGGTCGATACGCAGTATTTT
>TRBV4-3|many|.|TRBJ1-2
CASSQDEGSAIGGYTF
TGCGCCAGCAGCCAAGATGAGGGGTCAGCAATCGGTGGCTACACCTTC
>TRBV9|few|TRBD2|TRBJ2-2
CASSAPSGGVDTGELFF
TGTGCCAGCAGCGCCCCGTCGGGGGGGGTGGACACCGGGGAGCTGTTTTTT
>TRBV28|.|TRBD2|TRBJ2-3
CASSLLAGFTDTQYF
TGTGCCAGCAGTTTACTAGCGGGGTTCACAGATACGCAGTATTTT
>TRBV28|.|TRBD2|TRBJ2-1
CASRPSGRGPYNEQFF
TGTGCCAGCCGCCCTAGCGGGAGAGGCCCCTACAATGAGCAGTTCTTC
>TRBV7-9|.|TRBD1|TRBJ2-6
CASSLQGAGANVLTF
TGTGCCAGCAGCTTACAGGGGGCAGGGGCCAACGTCCTGACTTTC
>TRBV11-3|.|.|TRBJ1-1
CASSLSAIGTEAFF
TGTGCCAGCAGCTTATCAGCGATTGGCACTGAAGCTTTCTTT
>TRBV12-3/TRBV12-4|few|.|TRBJ2-3
CASSTTDGSTDTQYF
TGTGCCAGCAGTACAACGGACGGAAGCACAGATACGCAGTATTTT